One and the same sample provided the 17 T cell receptor beta chains below, sequenced in a study of T cell responses to AZD1222 COVID-19 vaccine. Some clones are missing from TCRdb's copy, which holds only in-frame ones; the method was immunoSEQ multiplex PCR. The top ten clones hold around 1% of a sample with 200,000 or so clones, about 93% of them seen once. The sample here was peripheral blood, taken 28 days after the second AZD1222 dose. The receptors originated from an adult who received the AZD1222 COVID-19 vaccine.

The chain employs TRBV2 and TRBJ1-4, with TRBD1 identical over 8 bases. J was trimmed by 7 bases and V by 6 bases; bases with no gene match: 4. Per germline, CDR1 SNHLY and CDR2 FYNNEI. This CDR3 has 13 residues. CDR3 loop: CASSKDRVEKLFF. DNA of the CDR3: TGTGCCAGCAGCAAGGACAGGGTTGAAAAACTGTTTTTT.

The CDR3, as DNA: TGCGCCAGCAGCTTGGTGTTAGGCAGGGGGTTGTCTGAAGCTTTCTTT. The encoded protein is CASSLVLGRGLSEAFF. This rearrangement joins TRBV5-1 to TRBJ1-1, with 7 bases matching TRBD1. CDR1 is SGHRS and CDR2 is YFSETQ in the germline V gene. Germline trimming cut 0 bases from V and 6 bases from J; bases unmatched to any gene: 11. The CDR3 runs to 16 residues.

This clone came up once. The chain is built from TRBV3-1 (or the pseudogene TRBV3-2) and TRBJ2-3; no reliable D call. This CDR3 contains 12 residues. Germline CDR1 is LGHDT and CDR2 is YNNKEL (reference sequence). Between the trimmed V and J ends, which lost 0 bases and 7 bases, there was a span of 5 bases. The CDR3 is CASSQDMHTQYF. The CDR3 nucleotides are TGTGCCAGCAGCCAAGATATGCATACGCAGTATTTT.

The chain has TRBV2 and TRBJ2-1; possibly TRBD1 or TRBD2 for D (5 bases each). Trimming cost V 6 bases and J 7 bases, with 22 bases left between them. The CDR3 is 16 amino acids. Germline V gene data show CDR1 as SNHLY and CDR2 as FYNNEI. This CDR3 reads CASRGRYVLGSNEQFF. The CDR3 DNA sequence: TGTGCCAGCAGGGGACGTTACGTCCTTGGAAGTAATGAGCAGTTCTTC.

The chain joins TRBV30 to TRBJ1-3, with D possibly being TRBD1 (5 bases). The CDR3 is 14 residues long. The germline V gene encodes CDR1 GTSNPN and CDR2 SVGIG (reference sequence). V lost 4 bases and J 3 bases, leaving 13 bases between the germline ends. CDR3 residues: CAWTYGALGNTIYF. The CDR3 DNA reads as TGTGCCTGGACTTACGGGGCGCTTGGAAACACCATATATTTT.

The chain links TRBV7-9 to TRBJ1-2; weak D call: TRBD1 (5 bases). Germline CDR1 and CDR2: SEHNR and FQNEAQ (reference sequence). Trimming removed 2 bases from V and 4 bases from J, with 17 bases in between. This CDR3 is 16 amino acids long. In nucleotides, the CDR3 is TGTGCCAGCAGCTTACAAGCTGGAGGGACCTTCTATGGCTACACCTTC. Translated, it gives CASSLQAGGTFYGYTF.

This clone was counted a few times. J is TRBJ1-5 and V is TRBV4-1, with D possibly being TRBD1 (6 bases). V lost 0 bases and J lost 7, with 13 bases in between. The CDR3 extends over 15 amino acids. CDR1 MGHRA and CDR2 YSYEKL come from the germline V gene. CDR3: CASSQEGGTSQPQHF. In DNA, the CDR3 is TGCGCCAGCAGCCAAGAGGGGGGGACAAGCCAGCCCCAGCATTTT.

Notes on this clone: The sample holds other DNA sequences that translate to the same CDR3. The chain recombines TRBV18 with TRBJ1-1; D is undetermined. Germline lookup yields CDR1 KGHSH and CDR2 LQKENI. CDR3 size: 13 residues. V dropped 2 bases and J dropped 0 bases, with 4 bases sitting between them. The CDR3 DNA reads TGTGCCAGCTCACCAGGGCTGAACACTGAAGCTTTCTTT. The encoded protein is CASSPGLNTEAFF.

This chain joins TRBV11-1 and TRBJ1-1; weak D call: TRBD1 (6 bases). V shed 5 bases and J shed 1 base, with 8 bases lying between them. CDR1 and CDR2 (germline): SGHAT, FQDESV (reference sequence). The CDR3 covers 13 residues. In DNA form, the CDR3 reads TGTGCCAGCAGCCGACAGGAGAACACTGAAGCTTTCTTT. Encoded protein: CASSRQENTEAFF.

With respect to this clone: The sample contains more than one DNA sequence encoding this CDR3. The chain joins TRBV9 to TRBJ1-5; no clear D. The CDR3 consists of 14 residues. Trimming left V 0 bases short and J 1 base short, with 5 bases between. Germline CDR1 reads SGDLS; CDR2 reads YYNGEE. The CDR3 DNA reads TGTGCCAGCAGCGTAGATGGCAGCAATCAGCCCCAGCATTTT. Translating gives CASSVDGSNQPQHF.

This clone occurred once. The gene calls are TRBV5-1 and TRBJ1-5, with D possibly TRBD1 on 5 matching bases. Trimming removed 3 bases at V and 7 bases at J, with 17 bases between. Per the germline V gene, CDR1 is SGHRS and CDR2 is YFSETQ. The CDR3 spans 15 residues. Written as DNA, the CDR3 is TGCGCCAGCAGCTGGGGGACGGGCCAGGAGCAGCCCCAGCATTTT. This codes for CASSWGTGQEQPQHF. The entire variable domain, with the rest obtained from reference TRBV5-1 and TRBJ1-5, is as follows: KAGVTQTPRYLIKTRGQQVTLSCSPISGHRSVSWYQQTPGQGLQFLFEYFSETQRNKGNFPGRFSGRQFSNSRSEMNVSTLELGDSALYLCASSWGTGQEQPQHFGDGTRLSIL.

The rearrangement links TRBV18 to TRBJ2-1; D unclear. The CDR3 contains 11 residues. V dropped 3 bases and J dropped 7 bases, with 4 bases sitting between them. CDR1 and CDR2 (germline): KGHSH, LQKENI. The CDR3: CASSPVNEQFF. DNA of the CDR3: TGTGCCAGCTCACCGGTTAATGAGCAGTTCTTC.

V and J are TRBV30 and TRBJ1-6, with no clear D. Deletions cut 2 bases from V and 9 bases from J, with 20 bases between. CDR1 GTSNPN and CDR2 SVGIG come from the germline V gene (reference sequence). The CDR3 consists of 16 residues. The CDR3 loop is CAWSPRTSIGPSPLHF. Written as DNA, the CDR3 is TGTGCCTGGAGTCCCCGGACCTCAATTGGACCTTCACCCCTCCACTTT.

The chain combines TRBV5-4 with TRBJ1-4, with D perhaps TRBD1 (5 bases). The CDR3 contains 15 residues. V was clipped by 0 bases and J by 2 bases, with 8 bases between them. Germline CDR1 reads SGHNT; CDR2 reads YYREEE (reference sequence). CDR3 loop: CASSLGAGTNEKLFF. For the CDR3, the DNA is TGTGCCAGCAGCTTGGGGGCAGGGACTAATGAAAAACTGTTTTTT.

The chain uses TRBV10-3 and TRBJ1-1; D perhaps matches TRBD1 (5 bases). CDR1 is ENHRY, CDR2 SYGVKD, per germline. V was pared by 4 bases and J by 6 bases, with 15 bases between. The CDR3 has 14 amino acids. The CDR3 here is CAISVTARDAEAFF. The DNA for the CDR3 is TGTGCCATCAGTGTGACAGCCCGAGACGCTGAAGCTTTCTTT.

The chain is built from TRBV3-1 (or the pseudogene TRBV3-2) and TRBJ1-4; TRBD1 matches at 8 bases. The germline gives CDR1 LGHDT, CDR2 YNNKEL (reference sequence). This CDR3 is built from 15 residues. After removal of 4 bases from V and 2 bases from J, the junction contained 3 bases not matched to a gene. CDR3 DNA: TGTGCCAGCAGCCCAAGACAGGGGACTAATGAAAAACTGTTTTTT. This translates into CASSPRQGTNEKLFF.

This rearrangement joins TRBV19 to TRBJ1-1; D remains unclear. The germline V gene encodes CDR1 LNHDA and CDR2 SQIVND (reference sequence). Trimming pared 9 bases from V and 4 bases from J, leaving 12 bases between. The CDR3 extends over 12 amino acids. This CDR3 reads CASGRLSTEAFF. CDR3 sequence (DNA): TGTGCCAGCGGGCGCTTAAGCACTGAAGCTTTCTTT.